The source of this T cell receptor beta chain is a study of ipilimumab plus nivolumab after autologous stem cell transplantation. Germline V lookup: CDR1 SGHRS, CDR2 YFSETQ. The CDR3 totals 13 residues. The V end was cut by 2 bases, the J end by 2 bases, with 8 bases between. Patients received nivolumab 3 mg/kg at weeks 1, 4, 7, 10, then fortnightly to week 26. The data were produced by immunoSEQ multiplex PCR, yet TCRdb's version contains in-frame clones alone and is incomplete. Seen here are about 84,000 clones, 83% observed once, and the top ten hold 2.2%. The TCR comes from a male donor with diffuse large B-cell lymphoma. Sequencing used PBMCs, obtained in a trial of ipilimumab plus nivolumab as post-transplant consolidation. The J gene is TRBJ2-7, the V gene TRBV5-1, with D unclear. CDR3 sequence: CASSFDKAYEQYF. The CDR3 DNA is TGCGCCAGCAGCTTTGATAAAGCCTACGAGCAGTACTTC.